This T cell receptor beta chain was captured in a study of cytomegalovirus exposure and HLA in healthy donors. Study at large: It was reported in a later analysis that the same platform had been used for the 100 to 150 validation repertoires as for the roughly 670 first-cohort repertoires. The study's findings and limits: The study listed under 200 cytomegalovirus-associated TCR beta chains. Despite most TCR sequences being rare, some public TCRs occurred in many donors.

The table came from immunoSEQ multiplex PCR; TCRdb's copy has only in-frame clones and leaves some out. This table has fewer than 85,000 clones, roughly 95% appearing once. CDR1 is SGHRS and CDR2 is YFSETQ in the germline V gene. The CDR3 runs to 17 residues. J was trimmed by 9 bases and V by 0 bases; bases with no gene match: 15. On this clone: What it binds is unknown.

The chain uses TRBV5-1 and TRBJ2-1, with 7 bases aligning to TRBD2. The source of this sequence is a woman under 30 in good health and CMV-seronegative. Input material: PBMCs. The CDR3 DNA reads TGCGCCAGCAGCTTGGAGTGGGCGGGAGACCTCCGGGGTGAGCAGTTCTTC. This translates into CASSLEWAGDLRGEQFF. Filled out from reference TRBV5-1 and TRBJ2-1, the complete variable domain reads KAGVTQTPRYLIKTRGQQVTLSCSPISGHRSVSWYQQTPGQGLQFLFEYFSETQRNKGNFPGRFSGRQFSNSRSEMNVSTLELGDSALYLCASSLEWAGDLRGEQFFGPGTRLTVL.